The T cell receptor beta chain under discussion was sequenced for a study of T cells in Graves' hyperthyroidism and ophthalmopathy. The junction had 5 bases not matched to a gene; V was cut back by 6 bases and J by 1 base. The CDR3 is 14 amino acids. Germline loops: CDR1 DFQATT, CDR2 SNEGSKA (reference sequence). TCR beta CDR3 regions were amplified from RNA. The primer set for the first-round RT-PCR of the TCR CDR3 was HTBI. In TCRdb, the multiplex PCR reads were re-called with MiXCR into one record per CDR3 protein. Of about 590,000 distinct CDR3 sequences in the sample, 15% to 18% were seen once. The sample holds many counts of this clonotype.

This clonotype was obtained from a woman in her thirties with Graves' hyperthyroidism. Source material: blood. The V call is TRBV20-1, the J call TRBJ2-2; 7 bases are a match to TRBD1. The CDR3 region is CSAIRQGNTGELFF. The DNA for the CDR3 is TGCAGTGCGATCAGACAGGGGAACACCGGGGAGCTGTTTTTT.